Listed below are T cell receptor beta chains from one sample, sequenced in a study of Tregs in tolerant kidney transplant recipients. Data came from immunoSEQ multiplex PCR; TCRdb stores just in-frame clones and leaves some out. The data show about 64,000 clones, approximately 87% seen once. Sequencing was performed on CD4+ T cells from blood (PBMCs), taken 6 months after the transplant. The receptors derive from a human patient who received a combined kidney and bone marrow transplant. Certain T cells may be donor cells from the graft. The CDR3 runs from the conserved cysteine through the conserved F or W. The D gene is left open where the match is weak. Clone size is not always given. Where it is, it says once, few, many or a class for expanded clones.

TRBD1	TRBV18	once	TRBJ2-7	TGTGCCAGCTCACCATTAGGACAGGGCTCCTACGAGCAGTACTTC	CASSPLGQGSYEQYF
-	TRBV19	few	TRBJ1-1	TGTGCCAGCGGGAACACTGAAGCTTTCTTT	CASGNTEAFF
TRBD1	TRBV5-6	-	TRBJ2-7	TGTGCCAGCAGCTGGGGACAGGCCCCCTACGAGCAGTACTTC	CASSWGQAPYEQYF
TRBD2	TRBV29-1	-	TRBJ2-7	TGCAGCGTTGTAGGGCGTCCGCGGGAGGGCCCCTACGAGCAGTACTTC	CSVVGRPREGPYEQYF
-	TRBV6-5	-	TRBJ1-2	TGTGCCAGCAGTCCCACGGGGAGTGGACTCTATGGCTACACCTTC	CASSPTGSGLYGYTF
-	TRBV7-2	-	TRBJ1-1	TGTGCCAGCAGCTTAGCAGCTACTGAAGCTTTCTTT	CASSLAATEAFF
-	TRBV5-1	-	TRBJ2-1	TGCGCCAGCAGGTATTGGGGAGACGATGAGCAGTTCTTC	CASRYWGDDEQFF
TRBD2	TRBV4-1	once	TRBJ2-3	TGCGCCAGCAGCCAAGATCCCCCTCGGACTAGCGGGGTCACAGATACGCAGTATTTT	CASSQDPPRTSGVTDTQYF
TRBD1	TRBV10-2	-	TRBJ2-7	TGCGCCAGCAAGGGTGGTAGGGGGCTCTACGAGCAGTACTTC	CASKGGRGLYEQYF
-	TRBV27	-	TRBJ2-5	TGTGCCAGCAGCCCAAGGGGGATCCAAGAGACCCAGTACTTC	CASSPRGIQETQYF